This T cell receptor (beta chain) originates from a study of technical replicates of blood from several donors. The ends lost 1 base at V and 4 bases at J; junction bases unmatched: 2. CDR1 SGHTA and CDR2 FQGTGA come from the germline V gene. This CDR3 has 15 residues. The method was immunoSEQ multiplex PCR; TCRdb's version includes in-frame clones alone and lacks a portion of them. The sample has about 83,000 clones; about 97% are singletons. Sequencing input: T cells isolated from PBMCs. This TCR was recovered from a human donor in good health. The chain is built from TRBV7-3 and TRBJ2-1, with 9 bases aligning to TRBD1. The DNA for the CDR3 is TGTGCCAGCAGCTTAAGACAGGGGGAATACAATGAGCAGTTCTTC. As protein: CASSLRQGEYNEQFF. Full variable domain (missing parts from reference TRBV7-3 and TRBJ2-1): GAGVSQTPSNKVTEKGKYVELRCDPISGHTALYWYRQSLGQGPEFLIYFQGTGAADDSGLPNDRFFAVRPEGSVSTLKIQRTERGDSAVYLCASSLRQGEYNEQFFGPGTRLTVL.